In this sample, the clone carrying this T cell receptor (beta chain) turned up a few times. This sample is part of a study of blood T cell repertoires in COVID-19. Generated by immunoSEQ multiplex PCR, the TCRdb table keeps only in-frame clones and is missing some. This repertoire shows around 250,000 clones, over 75% found once; its top ten account for 8% to 9.5%. The germline V gene has CDR1 SGHDT and CDR2 YYEEEE. The CDR3 spans 14 residues. With 6 bases clipped from V and 1 base from J, the junction kept 5 bases outside the gene matches. The TCR comes from a human donor in a cohort sampled during active COVID-19. The specimen sequenced was peripheral blood. The V and J genes are TRBV5-6 and TRBJ1-2, with 8 bases aligning to TRBD1. The chain's CDR3 is CASKGQGLNYGYTF. In DNA form, the CDR3 reads TGTGCCAGCAAAGGACAGGGCCTTAACTATGGCTACACCTTC.